Following are 25 T cell receptor beta chains from one sample sequenced in a study of T cells in Graves' hyperthyroidism and ophthalmopathy. What was amplified from RNA transcripts were TCR beta CDR3 regions. HTBI primers drove first-round RT-PCR of the TCR CDR3. Via MiXCR, TCRdb re-called the multiplex PCR reads, giving one row per CDR3 protein. The sample holds fewer than 550,000 distinct CDR3 sequences, 15% to 18% seen once. The sequenced sample was blood. The receptors here all came from a woman aged 18-29 years with Graves' hyperthyroidism.

This clonotype occurred many times. The chain uses TRBV4-1 and TRBJ2-7, with D possibly being TRBD1 or TRBD2 (6 bases each). V was pared by 4 bases and J by 1 base, with 14 bases between. Germline values: CDR1 MGHRA, CDR2 YSYEKL. This CDR3 has 15 amino acids. The CDR3 coding sequence is TGCGCCAGCAGCCCCTCGGGGGCCGGTTCCTACGAGCAGTACTTC. Translating it yields CASSPSGAGSYEQYF.

In its sample, this clonotype was seen many times. For the CDR3, the DNA is TGTGCCACCTCGGTCCTTAGCGGGAAATACACCGGGGAGCTGTTTTTT. It is translated as CATSVLSGKYTGELFF. The chain is built from TRBV15 and TRBJ2-2; 8 bases match TRBD2. The germline CDR1 and CDR2 sequences are LNHNV and YYDKDF (reference sequence). V lost 8 bases to trimming and J lost 3 bases; unmatched junction nucleotides: 11. The CDR3 has 16 amino acids.

This clonotype has a count of ten or more. The V gene is TRBV12-3 or TRBV12-4, the J gene TRBJ1-5, with 8 positions matching TRBD1. The CDR3 loop spans 16 amino acids. The J segment lost 3 bases and the V segment lost 6 bases, leaving 10 bases of the junction unmatched. The CDR3 here is CASSPQTGVNNQPQHF. CDR3 DNA: TGTGCCAGCAGCCCCCAGACAGGGGTAAACAATCAGCCCCAGCATTTT.

This clonotype was observed a few times. The V call is TRBV9, the J call TRBJ2-1; D possibly corresponds to TRBD1 (7 bases). The CDR3 contains 14 residues. V was shortened by 4 bases and J by 4 bases, with 12 bases between the two germline ends. Germline V gene data show CDR1 as SGDLS and CDR2 as YYNGEE. CDR3 sequence: CASSPGDRYNEQFF. In DNA, the CDR3 is TGTGCCAGCAGCCCGGGGGACAGATACAATGAGCAGTTCTTC.

This clonotype was counted a few times. The chain has TRBV24-1 and TRBJ2-1; D might be TRBD2 (5 bases). The CDR3 contains 11 residues. CDR1 is KGHDR, CDR2 SFDVKD, per germline. V was pared by 6 bases and J by 8 bases, with 7 bases between. This chain's CDR3 is CATSQEDEQFF. DNA for the CDR3: TGTGCCACCAGTCAGGAGGATGAGCAGTTCTTC.

The table lists this clonotype with many counts. This chain connects TRBV28 to TRBJ2-7; either TRBD1 or TRBD2 may supply D (5 bases each). Germline CDR1 is MDHEN and CDR2 is SYDVKM. V shed 7 bases and J shed 7 bases, with 20 bases lying between them. The CDR3 extends over 14 amino acids. Here the CDR3 DNA reads TGTGCCAGCACCAATGCAGGGATTTGGAGGGAGCAGTACTTC. As protein: CASTNAGIWREQYF.

The table lists this clonotype with a count of one. The chain combines TRBV18 with TRBJ2-7; 7 nucleotides align to TRBD2. CDR1 is KGHSH and CDR2 is LQKENI in the germline V gene. The CDR3 has 16 residues. Trimming removed 3 bases from V and 0 bases from J; junction bases left unmatched: 8. In DNA form, the CDR3 reads TGTGCCAGCTCACCCGGTATAGCGGGTAGCTCCTACGAGCAGTACTTC. This gives the protein CASSPGIAGSSYEQYF.

The chain combines TRBV6-2 or TRBV6-3 with TRBJ2-1; no clear D. This CDR3 region has 11 residues. V dropped 8 bases and J dropped 9 bases, with 11 bases sitting between them. Germline V lookup: CDR1 MNHEY, CDR2 SVGEGT. CDR3 in amino acids: CASARSGEQFF. The DNA of the CDR3 is TGTGCCAGCGCCCGTTCTGGTGAGCAGTTCTTC.

There are a few counts of this clonotype. V is TRBV20-1 and J is TRBJ2-7; the D is unclear. The germline V gene has CDR1 DFQATT and CDR2 SNEGSKA (reference sequence). This CDR3 is 10 amino acids long. The CDR3: CSLGPKEQYF. DNA of the CDR3: TGCAGCCTGGGCCCCAAGGAGCAGTACTTC.

Ten or more counts support this clonotype. The chain carries TRBV10-3 and TRBJ2-6; 9 nucleotides agree with TRBD1. Trimming took 0 bases from V and 0 from J; bases not matched to a gene: 6. This CDR3 contains 19 residues. Per the germline V gene, CDR1 is ENHRY and CDR2 is SYGVKD. CDR3 loop: CAISESGRTGVSGANVLTF. The CDR3 DNA reads TGTGCCATCAGTGAGTCGGGCAGGACAGGGGTCTCTGGGGCCAACGTCCTGACTTTC.

This clonotype was detected many times. The chain combines TRBV19 with TRBJ2-5; the D gene is possibly TRBD1 (5 bases). V was cut by 5 bases and J by 5 bases, with 9 bases left in between. Germline V gene lookup returns CDR1 LNHDA and CDR2 SQIVND (reference sequence). The CDR3 runs to 12 residues. As DNA, the CDR3 is TGTGCCAGTAGTGACAGCCGGGAGACCCAGTACTTC. This codes for CASSDSRETQYF. Filled out from reference TRBV19 and TRBJ2-5, the complete variable domain reads DGGITQSPKYLFRKEGQNVTLSCEQNLNHDAMYWYRQDPGQGLRLIYYSQIVNDFQKGDIAEGYSVSREKKESFPLTVTSAQKNPTAFYLCASSDSRETQYFGPGTRLLVL.

The V call is TRBV12-5, the J call TRBJ1-6, with 10 nucleotides matching TRBD1. V was pared by 1 base and J by 9 bases, with 0 bases of the junction left unmatched. The CDR3 length is 14 residues. The germline gives CDR1 LGHNT, CDR2 FRNRAP. CDR3 bases: TGTGCTAGTGGTTTGGGACAGGGGGCTTCACCCCTCCACTTT. This gives the protein CASGLGQGASPLHF. Together with reference TRBV12-5 and TRBJ1-6, the CDR3 gives the full variable domain: DARVTQTPRHKVTEMGQEVTMRCQPILGHNTVFWYRQTMMQGLELLAYFRNRAPLDDSGMPKDRFSAEMPDATLATLKIQPSEPRDSAVYFCASGLGQGASPLHFGNGTRLTVT.

CDR3 in DNA: TGTGCCAGCAGCGTTTACAGAGGGCCCGAAAACATTCAGTACTTC. Translation gives CASSVYRGPENIQYF. V is TRBV9 and J is TRBJ2-4; a possible D gene is TRBD2 (5 bases). Germline CDR1 and CDR2: SGDLS and YYNGEE. This CDR3 comprises 15 residues. The V end was cut by 2 bases, the J end by 5 bases, with 14 bases between.

The CDR3 region has the DNA TGCGCCAGCAGCCTTATAAACAGCCCCTCCTATGAGCAGTTCTTC. As protein: CASSLINSPSYEQFF. This rearrangement joins TRBV4-1 to TRBJ2-1; D is ambiguous. Trimming took 4 bases from V and 8 from J, leaving 18 bases between them. CDR1 is MGHRA and CDR2 is YSYEKL in the germline V gene. The CDR3 extends over 15 amino acids.

Regarding this clonotype: This may come from a read error, since a much larger clone is one base off. The rearrangement joins TRBV18 to TRBJ2-2; tentatively, D is TRBD2 (5 bases). Germline lookup yields CDR1 KGHSH and CDR2 LQKENI. This CDR3 has 16 amino acids. The ends were cut back, 3 bases at V and 4 bases at J, with 15 bases in the middle. DNA of the CDR3: TGTGCCAGCTCACCGAACCTTCCAGAGGGCACCGGGGAGCTGTTTTTT. Protein product: CASSPNLPEGTGELFF.

This chain joins TRBV20-1 and TRBJ1-1; D is undetermined. Trimming took 0 bases from V and 1 from J, leaving 9 bases between them. Looked up from germline, CDR1 is DFQATT and CDR2 is SNEGSKA (reference sequence). This CDR3 comprises 14 residues. CDR3 protein: CSAREYNGNTEAFF. DNA for the CDR3: TGCAGTGCTAGAGAATACAACGGGAACACTGAAGCTTTCTTT.

This clonotype appeared many times. The chain combines TRBV10-3 with TRBJ2-7; D gene ambiguous. The germline gives CDR1 ENHRY, CDR2 SYGVKD. The CDR3 contains 14 residues. V was pared by 0 bases and J by 4 bases, with 10 bases between. The CDR3 protein is CAISESGNPYEQYF. For the CDR3, the DNA is TGTGCCATCAGTGAGTCGGGTAACCCATACGAGCAGTACTTC.

The chain couples TRBV5-1 to TRBJ2-4, with 11 bases matching TRBD1. The CDR3 runs 14 residues. CDR1 is SGHRS and CDR2 is YFSETQ in the germline V gene. V gave up 5 bases and J gave up 6 bases; unmatched junction bases: 4. CDR3 coding DNA: TGCGCCAGCAGTTATGGGACAGGGGGAAACATTCAGTACTTC. Amino acid sequence: CASSYGTGGNIQYF.

This chain joins TRBV6-1 and TRBJ2-3; 8 bases line up with TRBD1. The CDR3 is made up of 15 amino acids. The germline V gene has CDR1 MNHNS and CDR2 SASEGT. Trimming removed 6 bases from V and 2 bases from J; junction bases left unmatched: 7. CDR3 coding DNA: TGTGCCAGCAGGCCTGACAGGGGATTCACAGATACGCAGTATTTT. Its translation is CASRPDRGFTDTQYF.

This clonotype appeared many times. The V gene is TRBV5-1, the J gene TRBJ1-2, with 8 bases matching TRBD1. Losses at the gene ends were 3 bases for V and 4 bases for J; bases not matched to a gene: 5. The CDR3 is 14 residues long. Per germline, CDR1 SGHRS and CDR2 YFSETQ. CDR3 sequence reads: CASSSRGLGYGYTF. The CDR3 DNA is TGCGCCAGCAGCTCCAGGGGGCTCGGCTATGGCTACACCTTC.

Concerning this clonotype itself: One base away lies a much larger clone, so this may be a sequencing read error. V usage is TRBV5-1 and J usage is TRBJ1-4, with D maybe TRBD1 (5 bases). CDR1 is SGHRS, CDR2 YFSETQ, per germline. This CDR3 contains 16 residues. CDR3 coding DNA: TGCGCCAGCACCAGGGACCCGGTGGGGTCTAATGAAGAACTGTTTTTT. Residues: CASTRDPVGSNEELFF. The full variable domain, its missing parts supplied by reference TRBV5-1 and TRBJ1-4, is KAGVTQTPRYLIKTRGQQVTLSCSPISGHRSVSWYQQTPGQGLQFLFEYFSETQRNKGNFPGRFSGRQFSNSRSEMNVSTLELGDSALYLCASTRDPVGSNEELFFGSGTQLSVL.

The chain uses TRBV7-2 and TRBJ1-3, with D maybe TRBD1 (6 bases). This CDR3 comprises 16 residues. V was shortened by 1 base and J by 0 bases, with 10 bases between the two germline ends. Germline CDR1 and CDR2: SGHTA and FQGNSA. CDR3 sequence (DNA): TGTGCCAGCAGCTTAGGACAGGTCCTCTCTGGAAACACCATATATTTT. Translated, it gives CASSLGQVLSGNTIYF.

On this clonotype itself: This may arise from a read error, as a much more abundant clone is one base away. This chain joins TRBV11-1 and TRBJ2-3; 8 bases line up with TRBD1. From germline, CDR1 is SGHAT and CDR2 FQDESV (reference sequence). The J segment lost 6 bases and the V segment lost 9 bases, leaving 17 bases of the junction unmatched. This CDR3 contains 16 residues. The CDR3 DNA follows: TGTGCCAGGAGCCTCTGGACAGGGTCAGGGGTTGATACGCAGTATTTT. Protein: CARSLWTGSGVDTQYF.

This clonotype has a count of ten or more. The genes are TRBV9 and TRBJ2-5; no reliable D call. V lost 0 bases and J lost 2, with 11 bases in between. The CDR3 has 15 amino acids. Germline V lookup: CDR1 SGDLS, CDR2 YYNGEE. The CDR3 spells CASSVATRPQETQYF. The CDR3 DNA is TGTGCCAGCAGCGTAGCTACCCGGCCGCAAGAGACCCAGTACTTC.

Ten or more counts support this clonotype. The V and J genes are TRBV19 and TRBJ1-5, with 10 positions matching TRBD1. Trimming at V came to 6 bases and at J to 2 bases, leaving 7 bases not matched to a gene. This CDR3 comprises 16 residues. CDR1 and CDR2 from the germline V gene are LNHDA and SQIVND (reference sequence). This CDR3 reads CASRETGGVGNQPQHF. DNA of the CDR3: TGTGCCAGTAGGGAGACAGGGGGCGTTGGCAATCAGCCCCAGCATTTT.